This TCR beta chain was identified in a study of shared clonotypes between healthy human individuals. This clone came up once. Sequencing used immunoSEQ multiplex PCR; TCRdb keeps in-frame clones, though not all of them. This table has millions of clones, 85% to 95% appearing once. CDR1 is SGHTA, CDR2 FQGTGA, per germline. With V trimmed by 4 bases and J by 7 bases, 7 bases remained unmatched. CDR3 length: 13 amino acids. V usage is TRBV7-3 and J usage is TRBJ2-7; 7 nucleotides line up with TRBD1. Material for sequencing was naive CD4+ T cells sorted from blood. The subset was: CD45RA+ positively selected. This receptor was taken from a man between 18 and 29 years old in good health. The CDR3 loop reads CASSSTGREEQYF. DNA of the CDR3: TGTGCCAGCAGCTCGACAGGGCGTGAAGAGCAGTACTTC. Looking up the rest from reference TRBV7-3 and TRBJ2-7 gives the full variable domain: GAGVSQTPSNKVTEKGKYVELRCDPISGHTALYWYRQSLGQGPEFLIYFQGTGAADDSGLPNDRFFAVRPEGSVSTLKIQRTERGDSAVYLCASSSTGREEQYFGPGTRLTVT.